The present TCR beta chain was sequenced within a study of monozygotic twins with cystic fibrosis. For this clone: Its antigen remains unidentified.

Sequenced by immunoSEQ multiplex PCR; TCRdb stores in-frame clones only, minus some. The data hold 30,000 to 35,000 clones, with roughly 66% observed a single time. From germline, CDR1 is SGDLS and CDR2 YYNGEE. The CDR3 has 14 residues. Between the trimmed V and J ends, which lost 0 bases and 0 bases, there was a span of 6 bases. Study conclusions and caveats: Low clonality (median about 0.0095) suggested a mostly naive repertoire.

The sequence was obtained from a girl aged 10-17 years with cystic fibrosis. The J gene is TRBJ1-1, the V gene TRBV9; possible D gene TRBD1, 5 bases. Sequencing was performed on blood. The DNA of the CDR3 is TGTGCCAGCAGCGTAGAAGGGGTGAACACTGAAGCTTTCTTT. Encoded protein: CASSVEGVNTEAFF.